This T cell receptor (beta chain) was found in a study of CD8 T cells in ankylosing spondylitis. Germline CDR1 reads MNHNS; CDR2 reads SASEGT. The CDR3 is made up of 15 amino acids. Trimming took 5 bases from V and 6 from J; bases not matched to a gene: 5. Study-wide results and caveats: Disease-associated clones were reportedly significantly overrepresented in matched ankylosing spondylitis synovial fluid. In ankylosing spondylitis blood, a motif of roughly 8 highly homologous TCR beta variants appeared characteristic. Clones linked with disease were CD8+ and fairly uncommon in the peripheral blood.

TCRdb reanalysed the 5' RACE reads using MiXCR and keeps one entry per CDR3 protein. The sample includes 750,000 to 850,000 distinct CDR3 sequences, around 11% of them seen just once. This clonotype turned up a few times. The antigen remains undetermined. The TCR originated in a male donor with ankylosing spondylitis. Sequenced sample: blood, either unsorted or a sorted T cell fraction (not recorded which). V usage is TRBV6-1 and J usage is TRBJ2-4, with 12 positions matching TRBD2. The CDR3: CASSPPGLAGNIQYF. The CDR3 bases are TGTGCCAGCAGTCCCCCGGGACTAGCGGGAAACATTCAGTACTTC.